This T cell receptor (beta chain) comes out of a study of T cell repertoires in cytomegalovirus infection. As for the study in general: Through public TCR beta signatures, both CMV infection and matching HLA type were indicated. Whole-study findings and limits: Dominant in the ex vivo response were TCR beta clonotypes restricted by HLA-C and specific for CMV. People with CMV and the relevant HLA were identified by cumulative public TCR beta family frequency.

The trim removed 1 base at V and 3 bases at J, leaving 2 bases unmatched. Germline V gives CDR1 SGHVS, CDR2 FQNEAQ. There are 15 residues in the CDR3. TCRdb reanalysed the reads using MiXCR and keeps one entry per CDR3 protein. The repertoire holds around 740,000 distinct CDR3 sequences, with under 40% as singletons. This clonotype has a handful of counts. No antigen is known for it. This sequence was found in a human donor in good health (CMV status not recorded). Some clones in this sample may be carry-over from other donors' samples. The sample taken for sequencing was PBMCs. The V and J genes are TRBV7-8 and TRBJ2-5; 10 nucleotides match TRBD2. In DNA form, the CDR3 reads TGTGCCAGCAGCTTAGATCTAGCGGGAGAAGAGACCCAGTACTTC. Its translation is CASSLDLAGEETQYF.